The 25 T cell receptor beta chains presented below share a single source sample, sequenced in a study of shared clonotypes between healthy human individuals. Using immunoSEQ multiplex PCR, the repertoire was profiled, and TCRdb retains in-frame clones only, with some absent. Here the sample spans 97,000 or so clones, roughly 45% being singletons. Input material: PBMCs. These receptors originate from a woman in her forties in good health. Some clones in this sample may be carry-over from other donors' samples.

With regard to this clone: A much larger clone is a single base away; this may be a read error. The chain employs TRBV19 and TRBJ1-2, with D tentatively TRBD1 (5 bases). Looked up from germline, CDR1 is LNHDA and CDR2 is SQIVND (reference sequence). Trimming shortened V by 5 bases and J by 4 bases, and 20 bases separated the two germline ends. CDR3 length: 16 residues. The CDR3 sequence is CASSSRWDLRLYGYTF. The CDR3 coding sequence is TGTGCCAGTAGTTCTCGCTGGGACTTACGCCTCTATGGCTACACCTTC.

In this sample, this clone turned up a few times. V usage is TRBV29-1 and J usage is TRBJ2-6; D is perhaps TRBD1 (6 bases). This CDR3 is 16 amino acids long. The ends were cut back, 5 bases at V and 0 bases at J, with 14 bases in the middle. CDR1 is SQVTM and CDR2 is ANQGSEA in the germline V gene. The CDR3 bases are TGCAGCGTTTCCCGGGACATAGACTCTGGGGCCAACGTCCTGACTTTC. Its protein is CSVSRDIDSGANVLTF.

This clone occurred many times. The chain's CDR3 is CALTNRAYTQYF. In DNA, the CDR3 is TGTGCCTTGACAAACAGGGCTTATACGCAGTATTTT. The rearrangement links TRBV30 to TRBJ2-3; D is possibly TRBD1 (6 bases). This CDR3 comprises 12 residues. The germline CDR1 and CDR2 sequences are GTSNPN and SVGIG (reference sequence). The germline V and J ends were trimmed by 7 bases and 7 bases, with 15 bases remaining between them. Full variable domain (remainder filled in from reference TRBV30 and TRBJ2-3): SQTIHQWPATLVQPVGSPLSLECTVEGTSNPNLYWYRQAAGRGLQLLFYSVGIGQISSEVPQNLSASRPQDRQFILSSKKLLLSDSGFYLCALTNRAYTQYFGPGTRLTVL.

The CDR3 DNA is TGCGCCAGCAGCTTGGAGCGGGAGCAGCTGTTTTTT. Its translation: CASSLEREQLFF. V gene TRBV5-1 combines with J gene TRBJ1-4; D not certain. V lost 0 bases, J lost 14 bases, and 11 bases lay in between. CDR1 and CDR2 from the germline V gene are SGHRS and YFSETQ. The CDR3 extends over 12 amino acids.

This chain connects TRBV9 to TRBJ2-1; D remains ambiguous. The V gene lost 4 bases and the J gene lost 9 bases, with 11 bases spanning the gap. CDR1 is SGDLS, CDR2 YYNGEE, per germline. The CDR3 is 12 amino acids. For the CDR3, the DNA is TGTGCCAGCAGCCTACTCGACGGTGAGCAGTTCTTC. Translating gives CASSLLDGEQFF.

The CDR3 DNA reads as TGTGCCAGCAGCTCCGGGGGAGGAGCCTACGAGCAGTACTTC. It specifies CASSSGGGAYEQYF. The chain employs TRBV7-2 and TRBJ2-7; tentative D call: TRBD2 (6 bases). Per germline, CDR1 SGHTA and CDR2 FQGNSA. The CDR3 has 14 amino acids. Trimming left V 4 bases short and J 2 bases short, with 12 bases between.

A few counts support this clone. The chain uses TRBV29-1 and TRBJ1-1, with D maybe TRBD1 (5 bases). The CDR3 consists of 15 residues. Trimming left V 0 bases short and J 7 bases short, with 18 bases between. Germline CDR1 SQVTM, CDR2 ANQGSEA. The CDR3 nucleotides are TGCAGCGTTGAAGATCCCCGGGGCCGATTTGGTGAAGCTTTCTTT. Its translation is CSVEDPRGRFGEAFF.

The V and J genes are TRBV7-9 and TRBJ2-3; D is ambiguous. Germline V lookup: CDR1 SEHNR, CDR2 FQNEAQ (reference sequence). The length of the CDR3 is 14 residues. Trimming pared 5 bases from V and 1 base from J, leaving 10 bases between. CDR3 bases: TGTGCCAGCAGCCGAGTCGAACGCACAGATACGCAGTATTTT. Translating it yields CASSRVERTDTQYF.

The genes are TRBV5-4 and TRBJ1-1, with D maybe TRBD1 (6 bases). With 2 bases removed from V and 3 bases from J, the gap between germline ends came to 14 bases. This CDR3 spans 15 amino acids. Germline V gives CDR1 SGHNT, CDR2 YYREEE (reference sequence). The CDR3 loop is CASSFKQGQYTEAFF. CDR3 nucleotides: TGTGCCAGCAGCTTTAAACAGGGACAATACACTGAAGCTTTCTTT.

This clone was seen a handful of times. V is TRBV18 and J is TRBJ2-5, with unresolved D. With 0 bases removed from V and 4 bases from J, the gap between germline ends came to 9 bases. The germline CDR1 and CDR2 sequences are KGHSH and LQKENI. CDR3 size: 14 residues. This chain's CDR3 is CASSPPGISETQYF. The CDR3 nucleotides are TGTGCCAGCTCACCACCCGGCATTTCAGAGACCCAGTACTTC.

This chain connects TRBV4-1 to TRBJ2-7, with TRBD2 as a possible D gene (6 bases). The V end lost 2 bases, the J end lost 6 bases, and 14 bases lay between the germline ends. Germline V gene data show CDR1 as MGHRA and CDR2 as YSYEKL. CDR3 length: 14 amino acids. The DNA of the CDR3 is TGCGCCAGCAGCCAACTTCCCGGGACTCCCGAGCAGTACTTC. As protein: CASSQLPGTPEQYF.

The CDR3 reads CASSLEYTAYEQYF. CDR3 in DNA: TGTGCCAGCTCACTCGAGTACACTGCCTACGAGCAGTACTTC. The chain carries TRBV18 and TRBJ2-7; D is unresolved. V dropped 4 bases and J dropped 2 bases, with 12 bases sitting between them. In germline, CDR1 is KGHSH, CDR2 LQKENI. The CDR3 totals 14 residues.

This clone was seen only once. The chain uses TRBV30 and TRBJ1-6; 7 bases are shared with TRBD1. After removal of 2 bases from V and 4 bases from J, the junction contained 2 bases not matched to a gene. Germline V gene lookup returns CDR1 GTSNPN and CDR2 SVGIG (reference sequence). The CDR3 is 14 residues long. Here the CDR3 DNA reads TGTGCCTGGAGTAACAGGGGTTATAATTCACCCCTCCACTTT. It is translated as CAWSNRGYNSPLHF.

CDR3 in DNA: TGTGCCAGCAGCTTCGGGACAGGGGTGTGGGAAAAACTGTTTTTT. Encoded protein: CASSFGTGVWEKLFF. The rearrangement uses TRBV5-4 and TRBJ1-4; the match to TRBD1 covers 10 bases. This CDR3 region has 15 residues. Germline V gene data show CDR1 as SGHNT and CDR2 as YYREEE (reference sequence). The ends lost 2 bases at V and 8 bases at J; junction bases unmatched: 6.

The rearrangement links TRBV28 to TRBJ1-5; D ambiguous. Trimming left V 5 bases short and J 4 bases short, with 6 bases between. The germline CDR1 and CDR2 sequences are MDHEN and SYDVKM. CDR3 length: 12 amino acids. The CDR3 DNA reads TGTGCCAGCAGTCCACTGAATCAGCCCCAGCATTTT. Translated: CASSPLNQPQHF.

This clone was found a few times. This chain joins TRBV30 and TRBJ2-7, with D possibly matching TRBD1 (5 bases). Germline CDR1 is GTSNPN and CDR2 is SVGIG (reference sequence). The V and J ends lost 0 bases and 3 bases respectively, with 21 bases between them. The CDR3 totals 17 residues. The CDR3 is CAWSVFGAGQKSYEQYF. The CDR3 nucleotides read TGTGCCTGGAGTGTATTTGGCGCAGGGCAAAAGAGCTACGAGCAGTACTTC.

This chain connects TRBV29-1 to TRBJ2-3, with TRBD2 identical over 9 bases. The V gene's germline CDR1 is SQVTM and CDR2 ANQGSEA. V dropped 1 base and J dropped 5; count of bases not matched to a gene: 1. The CDR3 extends over 13 amino acids. The CDR3 nucleotides read TGCAGCGTTGAAGGCGGGAGGGGAGATACGCAGTATTTT. Translating it yields CSVEGGRGDTQYF.

This clone was counted only a few times. This likely came from a read error, as a far larger clone is one base away. CDR3 amino acids: CAWTPGTRPGPEQYF. As DNA, the CDR3 is TGTGCCTGGACCCCCGGGACTAGGCCCGGTCCGGAGCAGTACTTC. The V and J genes are TRBV30 and TRBJ2-7; TRBD2 matches at 8 bases. V trimming: 4 bases; J trimming: 7 bases; junction bases outside the gene matches: 15. Germline lookup yields CDR1 GTSNPN and CDR2 SVGIG (reference sequence). There are 15 residues in the CDR3.

V is TRBV27 and J is TRBJ1-4; maybe TRBD1 (5 bases). The CDR3 loop spans 14 amino acids. Per germline, CDR1 MNHEY and CDR2 SMNVEV (reference sequence). Trimming took 6 bases from V and 8 from J, leaving 16 bases between them. The CDR3 bases are TGTGCCAGCAGCATGGAGCAGGGTGCGGAAAAACTGTTTTTT. This gives the protein CASSMEQGAEKLFF. Full variable domain (outside the CDR3, taken from reference TRBV27 and TRBJ1-4): EAQVTQNPRYLITVTGKKLTVTCSQNMNHEYMSWYRQDPGLGLRQIYYSMNVEVTDKGDVPEGYKVSRKEKRNFPLILESPSPNQTSLYFCASSMEQGAEKLFFGSGTQLSVL.

The rearrangement uses TRBV7-9 and TRBJ1-4; no clear D. The V end lost 5 bases, the J end lost 5 bases, and 15 bases lay between the germline ends. Germline assignment: CDR1 SEHNR and CDR2 FQNEAQ (reference sequence). CDR3 length: 15 amino acids. This CDR3 reads CASSVNSGRNEKLFF. The CDR3 coding sequence is TGTGCCAGCAGCGTCAACTCCGGACGGAATGAAAAACTGTTTTTT.

This clone was seen many times. The chain couples TRBV2 to TRBJ1-2; D is unclear. CDR3 length equals 11 residues. From germline, CDR1 is SNHLY and CDR2 FYNNEI. V lost 3 bases and J 5 bases, leaving 4 bases between the germline ends. The CDR3 bases are TGTGCCAGCAGTGAGGGGTATGGCTACACCTTC. Its translation: CASSEGYGYTF. The full variable domain, completed using reference TRBV2 and TRBJ1-2, is EPEVTQTPSHQVTQMGQEVILRCVPISNHLYFYWYRQILGQKVEFLVSFYNNEISEKSEIFDDQFSVERPDGSNFTLKIRSTKLEDSAMYFCASSEGYGYTFGSGTRLTVV.

In this sample, this clone turned up a few times. The chain combines TRBV2 with TRBJ1-3; D is unclear. The CDR3 is 12 residues long. The V and J ends lost 4 bases and 4 bases respectively, with 5 bases between them. CDR1 and CDR2 from the germline V gene are SNHLY and FYNNEI. The CDR3 reads CASSVAGNTIYF. CDR3 in DNA: TGTGCCAGCAGTGTTGCCGGAAACACCATATATTTT.

The chain is built from TRBV6-5 and TRBJ2-7; possible D gene TRBD2, 6 bases. Germline loops: CDR1 MNHEY, CDR2 SVGAGI. CDR3 length: 13 amino acids. Trimming removed 7 bases at V and 0 bases at J, with 10 bases between. CDR3 amino acids: CASTPGSSYEQYF. In DNA, the CDR3 is TGTGCCAGCACCCCCGGGAGCTCCTACGAGCAGTACTTC.

This sequence joins TRBV7-2 and TRBJ1-2; 8 bases are a match to TRBD1. The length of the CDR3 is 14 residues. V dropped 3 bases and J dropped 3; count of bases not matched to a gene: 3. Germline assignment: CDR1 SGHTA and CDR2 FQGNSA. The CDR3 spells CASSFDRGDYGYTF. The CDR3 bases are TGTGCCAGCAGCTTCGACAGGGGAGACTATGGCTACACCTTC.

This clone has only one observation. The chain employs TRBV15 and TRBJ2-7, with 8 positions matching TRBD2. CDR3 length: 17 amino acids. The V gene end was trimmed by 0 bases and the J gene end by 5 bases; junction bases not matched to a gene: 12. Germline CDR1 LNHNV, CDR2 YYDKDF (reference sequence). The CDR3 here is CATSRENSGSGMDEQYF. For the CDR3, the DNA is TGTGCCACCAGCAGAGAGAACAGCGGGAGTGGTATGGACGAGCAGTACTTC. Filled out from reference TRBV15 and TRBJ2-7, the complete variable domain reads DAMVIQNPRYQVTQFGKPVTLSCSQTLNHNVMYWYQQKSSQAPKLLFHYYDKDFNNEADTPDNFQSRRPNTSFCFLDIRSPGLGDTAMYLCATSRENSGSGMDEQYFGPGTRLTVT.